The rows below give T cell receptor beta chains drawn from one sample of a study of coeliac disease. Profiling relied on immunoSEQ multiplex PCR, and the TCRdb table lists in-frame clones only, not all of them. Of about 3,000 clones in the sample, about 60% are singletons; the top ten hold less than 20%. Source material: lymphocytes from the gut lamina propria. These receptors were taken from a woman between 45 and 60 years old without celiac disease. CDR3s include the opening cysteine and the closing phenylalanine or tryptophan. The D gene is left open where the match is weak. The listing skips clone size in some rows; elsewhere it reads once, few, many or a size class.

>TRBJ2-7|-|TRBV7-6|TRBD2|19
TGTGCCAGCAGCTTAGGAGCTTTTGTAGCGGGGGGTTTCGCCTACGAGCAGTACTTC
CASSLGAFVAGGFAYEQYF
>TRBJ2-6|-|TRBV11-2|-|15
TGTGCCAGCAGCTTAAGGGGCTCTGGGGCCAACGTCCTGACTTTC
CASSLRGSGANVLTF
>TRBJ2-3|-|TRBV5-1|TRBD2|16
TGCGCCAGCAGCTTGGGGGTAGCGGGGGTCACAGATACGCAGTATTTT
CASSLGVAGVTDTQYF
>TRBJ1-2|-|TRBV11-2|-|13
TGTGCCAGCAGCTTAGGACAGGACTATGGCTACACCTTC
CASSLGQDYGYTF
>TRBJ1-1|-|TRBV9|-|13
TGTGCCAGCAGCGTAGGAGGGCACACTGAAGCTTTCTTT
CASSVGGHTEAFF
>TRBJ1-1|-|TRBV11-2|-|13
TGTGCCAGCAGCTATGAGAGTTACACTGAAGCTTTCTTT
CASSYESYTEAFF
>TRBJ2-3|few|TRBV6-5|-|15
TGTGCCAGCAGTTACGGCTCCCGACTCACAGATACGCAGTATTTT
CASSYGSRLTDTQYF
>TRBJ1-3|-|TRBV9|-|14
TGTGCCAGCAGCGTAGGAGTTTTCGGAAACACCATATATTTT
CASSVGVFGNTIYF
>TRBJ2-3|-|TRBV7-2|TRBD2|16
TGTGCCAGCAGCTTAAGTCCTAGCGGGGGGCCAGATACGCAGTATTTT
CASSLSPSGGPDTQYF
>TRBJ1-2|-|TRBV5-1|-|13
TGCGCCAGCAGCCGCGGGACCTTCGATGGCTACACCTTC
CASSRGTFDGYTF
>TRBJ2-2|-|TRBV6-5|-|14
TGTGCCAGCACCCGCGGACTGAACACCGGGGAGCTGTTTTTT
CASTRGLNTGELFF
>TRBJ1-3|-|TRBV28|-|15
TGTGCCAGCAGTTCGAGGGCGAGCTCTGGAAACACCATATATTTT
CASSSRASSGNTIYF
>TRBJ2-7|-|TRBV7-3|TRBD2|14
TGTGCCAGCAGCCCTCAGTCGGGAGGCTACGAGCAGTACTTC
CASSPQSGGYEQYF
>TRBJ1-5|-|TRBV19|-|15
TGTGCCAGTAGTATACCCAGGGTTGCAAATCAGCCCCAGCATTTT
CASSIPRVANQPQHF
>TRBJ2-7|once|TRBV2|-|14
TGTGCCAGCAGGACCGGGAAACAACCATTCGAGCAGTACTTC
CASRTGKQPFEQYF
>TRBJ1-6|few|TRBV5-1|TRBD1|14
TGCGCCAGCAGCTTACAGGGGATTAATTCACCCCTCCACTTT
CASSLQGINSPLHF
>TRBJ1-1|-|TRBV29-1|TRBD1|11
TGCAGCGTTTATACAGGGGGCAGAGCTTTCTTT
CSVYTGGRAFF
>TRBJ1-2|-|TRBV7-9|TRBD1|15
TGTGCCAGCAGCCATGACAGGGGACGGGTTTATGGCTACACCTTC
CASSHDRGRVYGYTF
>TRBJ2-7|-|TRBV6-1|-|15
TGTGCCAGCAGTGAATCAGTGGACAGCCCCTACGAGCAGTACTTC
CASSESVDSPYEQYF
>TRBJ1-5|-|TRBV4-2|-|16
TGTGCCAGCAGCCAAGATAGCAGTTATAGCAATCAGCCCCAGCATTTT
CASSQDSSYSNQPQHF
>TRBJ1-2|medium-sized|TRBV9|-|14
TGTGCCAGCAGCTCCCCTAGCAGGGGTGGAGGCTACACCTTC
CASSSPSRGGGYTF
>TRBJ1-5|-|TRBV7-2|-|18
TGTGCCAGCAGCTCATCCGGACACCCTAAGTATAGCAATCAGCCCCAGCATTTT
CASSSSGHPKYSNQPQHF
>TRBJ1-6|-|TRBV5-1|TRBD1|17
TGCGCCAGCAGCCTGGGACAGGGGAATTTCGGTAATTCACCCCTCCACTTT
CASSLGQGNFGNSPLHF
>TRBJ1-5|few|TRBV19|-|16
TGTGCCAGTAGTTTATCCTGGCAGGGATCCAATCAGCCCCAGCATTTT
CASSLSWQGSNQPQHF
>TRBJ2-7|-|TRBV18|-|15
TGTGCCAGCTCATTTGGCGTCTCGAGGGGGTACGAGCAGTACTTC
CASSFGVSRGYEQYF
>TRBJ2-3|-|TRBV7-8|TRBD2|18
TGTGCCAGCAGCTTCCCCCGGGGGGTGGTCCGGAACACAGATACGCAGTATTTT
CASSFPRGVVRNTDTQYF
>TRBJ2-7|-|TRBV5-6|TRBD1|14
TGTGCCAGCAGCACAGGACAGGGGTCCTACGAGCAGTACTTC
CASSTGQGSYEQYF
>TRBJ1-1|-|TRBV11-1|-|15
TGTGCCAGCAGCTTATTCTCAATAGGAGACACTGAAGCTTTCTTT
CASSLFSIGDTEAFF
>TRBJ2-7|-|TRBV5-6|-|14
TGTGCCAGCAGCTCAACAGGTCAGTCCTACGAGCAGTACTTC
CASSSTGQSYEQYF
>TRBJ2-7|few|TRBV6-6|-|11
TGTGCCAGCGGAGCGTCCTACGAGCAGTACTTC
CASGASYEQYF
>TRBJ2-7|-|TRBV5-3|TRBD1|14
TGTGCCAGAAGGGCCAGCAGGGGGAACTACGAGCAGTACTTC
CARRASRGNYEQYF
>TRBJ1-2|-|TRBV7-9|TRBD1|15
TGTGCCAGCAGCTCCCCTGACAGGGGGAGCTATGGCTACACCTTC
CASSSPDRGSYGYTF
>TRBJ1-5|-|TRBV7-2|TRBD1|15
TGTGCCAGCAGCTCGACAGGGGGTTACGCACAGGCCCAGCATTTT
CASSSTGGYAQAQHF
>TRBJ1-5|-|TRBV27|TRBD1|15
TGTGCCAGCAGTTACGGACAGGGAAGCAATCAGCCCCAGCATTTT
CASSYGQGSNQPQHF
>TRBJ2-4|-|TRBV27|-|19
TGTGCCAGCGGGCCCCCCAGAATCCTCGGGGGTCTAGCCAAAAACATTCAGTACTTC
CASGPPRILGGLAKNIQYF
>TRBJ2-2|-|TRBV7-2|-|11
TGTGCCAGCACCCCCAGCGGGGAGCTGTTTTTT
CASTPSGELFF
>TRBJ2-5|-|TRBV11-1|TRBD2|16
TGTGCCAGCAGCTTAGCTACTAGCGGGGGTCAAGAGACCCAGTACTTC
CASSLATSGGQETQYF
>TRBJ1-1|-|TRBV5-1|TRBD1|17
TGCGCCAGCAGCTTAGGGGACAGGGTTTTGGTGAACACTGAAGCTTTCTTT
CASSLGDRVLVNTEAFF
>TRBJ1-4|-|TRBV12-5|TRBD1|14
TGTGCTAGTGGTGCCGACAGGGGAGATGAAAAACTGTTTTTT
CASGADRGDEKLFF
>TRBJ2-7|-|TRBV6-1|TRBD1|14
TGTGCCAGCAATTTGGACAGGTCCCGCGGCGAGCAGTACTTC
CASNLDRSRGEQYF
>TRBJ2-2|few|TRBV18|-|15
TGTGCCAGCTCCCTCCGCCTGACAGACACCGGGGAGCTGTTTTTT
CASSLRLTDTGELFF
>TRBJ2-3|-|TRBV19|-|13
TGTGCCAGTAGTCCCTCCAGGTCAGATACGCAGTATTTT
CASSPSRSDTQYF
>TRBJ2-3|-|TRBV2|-|14
TGTGCCAGCAGTTTCAGGGGTGCAACAGATACGCAGTATTTT
CASSFRGATDTQYF
>TRBJ2-1|-|TRBV19|TRBD2|14
TGTGCCAGCGCGGGGGGGGCAGGGTACAATGAGCAGTTCTTC
CASAGGAGYNEQFF
>TRBJ1-1|large|TRBV13|-|14
TGTGCCAGCAGCTTAGGGGGGGGGAACACTGAAGCTTTCTTT
CASSLGGGNTEAFF
>TRBJ2-7|-|TRBV5-3|-|14
TGTGCCAGAAGCTTGAGGGACTGTTGCAGCGAGCAGTACTTC
CARSLRDCCSEQYF
>TRBJ2-2|few|TRBV20-1|-|10
TGCAGTGGCCCCGCGGCGGGGCTGTTTTTT
CSGPAAGLFF
>TRBJ1-6|medium-sized|TRBV7-2|-|14
TGTGCCAGCAGCTTTGGGGGGGGCAATTCACCCCTCCACTTT
CASSFGGGNSPLHF
>TRBJ1-1|-|TRBV6-5|-|14
TGTGCCAGCAGTTACCAGGGGAGGAACACTGAAGCTTTCTTT
CASSYQGRNTEAFF
>TRBJ2-7|-|TRBV10-3|TRBD2|13
TGTGCCATTCGAGCGGGACCGACCTACGAGCAGTACTTC
CAIRAGPTYEQYF